Listed below are T cell receptor beta chains from one sample, sequenced in a study of blood T cell repertoires in COVID-19. Sequenced by immunoSEQ multiplex PCR; TCRdb stores in-frame clones only, minus some. The repertoire holds 60,000 to 80,000 clones, with about nine tenths as singletons. Material for sequencing was peripheral blood. These receptors were taken from a human donor in a cohort sampled during active COVID-19. Both conserved end residues are trimmed from each CDR3. The order of the fields is J gene, V gene, clone size, CDR3 protein. For some rows the clone size is stated as once, few or many, or as a class when expanded; others skip it.

>TRBJ2-7|TRBV28|once
ASSLSGGLGEQY
>TRBJ1-3|TRBV4-1|.
ASSEGRAITSGNTIY
>TRBJ2-7|TRBV5-1|few
ASSGTSSYEQY
>TRBJ2-3|TRBV7-2|.
ASSPDGGTQY
>TRBJ2-7|TRBV23-1|.
ASSPAGTGAYEQY
>TRBJ2-1|TRBV7-7|.
ASSRLAGVVDEQF
>TRBJ2-7|TRBV5-8|.
ASSSTGLTYEQY
>TRBJ2-7|TRBV7-6|.
ASSGRLEPYEQY
>TRBJ2-3|TRBV11-2|.
ASSPRLSGVPDTQY
>TRBJ2-5|TRBV7-3|.
ASSLTPSGDETQY
>TRBJ2-1|TRBV7-2|.
ASSRTSGRGNEQF
>TRBJ2-3|TRBV2|.
ASSILRRDTQY
>TRBJ2-3|TRBV4-1|.
ASRTSGGAQDTQY
>TRBJ2-2|TRBV7-2|.
ASSLDRGVLF
>TRBJ2-7|TRBV9|once
ASSPGNSYEQY
>TRBJ2-3|TRBV12-5|.
ASGLVLGRTTDTQY
>TRBJ1-5|TRBV6-1|.
ASSEALDSWQPQH
>TRBJ2-2|TRBV4-2|.
ASRPGGANTGELF
>TRBJ1-2|TRBV28|.
ASSREDRAYGYT
>TRBJ2-3|TRBV9|few
ASSVTSGGFADTQY
>TRBJ2-2|TRBV15|.
ATRDTGLVGTGELF
>TRBJ1-1|TRBV7-3|few
ASRPTGGSTEAF
>TRBJ1-1|TRBV9|.
ASSVGWSEGENTEAF
>TRBJ2-3|TRBV20-1|.
SASLPPTQY
>TRBJ1-2|TRBV2|.
ASSGGVGHHSFYGYT
>TRBJ2-2|TRBV19|.
ASSIKTSYGELF
>TRBJ2-3|TRBV5-1|few
ASSLDQGWQY
>TRBJ2-7|TRBV6-5|.
ASSGGRSYEQY
>TRBJ2-3|TRBV5-1|.
ASGTGRTDTQY
>TRBJ1-1|TRBV3-1/TRBV3-2|.
ASSHTGARDTEAF
>TRBJ2-3|TRBV5-1|once
ASSLALAGGSADTQY
>TRBJ2-7|TRBV25-1|.
ASSGPHKLGVSYEQY
>TRBJ1-4|TRBV7-8|.
ASSLVPGLSGEKLF
>TRBJ1-2|TRBV18|.
ASSGTLNYGYT
>TRBJ1-6|TRBV6-6|.
ASSYVGDYNSPLH
>TRBJ2-5|TRBV4-2|few
ASSQFLAGDEGTQY
>TRBJ2-7|TRBV7-9|.
ASSLEGGEKEQY
>TRBJ1-1|TRBV9|.
ASSVGQRMNTEAF
>TRBJ2-1|TRBV7-3|.
ASSVAGQSSYNEQF
>TRBJ2-7|TRBV6-5|once
ASSQQGFGDEQY
>TRBJ2-3|TRBV19|.
ASSIRLAGTDTQY
>TRBJ2-1|TRBV7-2|.
ASSDRRRGIRNEQF
>TRBJ1-2|TRBV19|.
ASTKSLPDGGSGSARGYT
>TRBJ1-2|TRBV28|.
ASSPPGGLNGYT
>TRBJ2-1|TRBV24-1|.
ATSSRESSYNEQF
>TRBJ2-5|TRBV28|.
ASSLWLAGGHETQY
>TRBJ1-1|TRBV7-9|.
ASSLAATGTEAF
>TRBJ2-1|TRBV5-1|.
ASSLVGYNEQF
>TRBJ1-1|TRBV5-1|.
ASSLDPGNTEAF
>TRBJ2-5|TRBV5-4|.
ASRQWDRRGMETQY
>TRBJ2-5|TRBV7-2|.
ASSLPLAGGQETQY
>TRBJ2-5|TRBV2|.
AVPGTTKETQY
>TRBJ2-1|TRBV11-3|.
ASSSFGGLDEQF
>TRBJ1-1|TRBV12-3/TRBV12-4|once
ASRSGAGTEAF